This T cell receptor (beta chain) originates from a study of blood T cell repertoires in COVID-19. Study as a whole: Samples representing acute and convalescent COVID-19 were sourced from the United States, Italy and Spain. Sources were T cells, B-cell-depleted T cells, or PBMCs; the material itself was cDNA or gDNA.

The CDR3 is made up of 17 amino acids. As processed by the authors: Counts of nucleated cells, estimated from reference gene primer amplification, were obtained. The data were produced by immunoSEQ multiplex PCR, yet TCRdb's version contains in-frame clones alone and is incomplete. D and trimming were read from the DNA, whereas the V and J calls and clone size are those reported in that table. The table has under 300,000 clones, over 70% seen once. The sample consisted of peripheral blood. This receptor was identified in a woman at least 80 years old with acute or convalescent COVID-19. V usage is TRBV21-1 and J usage is TRBJ2-7; no DNA check was done on the table's D call, TRBD2. TRBV21-1 is deemed a pseudogene. The CDR3 loop reads CASSKGRDYRTPYEQYF. The CDR3, as DNA: TGTGCCAGCAGCAAAGGCCGGGACTACCGAACCCCCTACGAGCAGTACTTC.